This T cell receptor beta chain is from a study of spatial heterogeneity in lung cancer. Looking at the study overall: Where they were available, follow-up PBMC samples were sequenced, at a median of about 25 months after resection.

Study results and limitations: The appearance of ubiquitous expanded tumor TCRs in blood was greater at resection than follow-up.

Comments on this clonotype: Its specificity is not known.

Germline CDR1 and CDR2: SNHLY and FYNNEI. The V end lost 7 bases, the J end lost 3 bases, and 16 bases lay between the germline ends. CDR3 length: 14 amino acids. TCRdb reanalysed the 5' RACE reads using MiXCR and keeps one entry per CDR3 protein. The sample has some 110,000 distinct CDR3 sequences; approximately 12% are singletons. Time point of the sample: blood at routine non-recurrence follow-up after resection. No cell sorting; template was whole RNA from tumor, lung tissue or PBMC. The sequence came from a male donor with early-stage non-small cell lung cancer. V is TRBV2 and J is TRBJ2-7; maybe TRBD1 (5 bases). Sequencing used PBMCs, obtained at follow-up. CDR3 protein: CASTIPRQGYEQYF. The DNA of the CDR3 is TGTGCCAGCACCATTCCCCGTCAGGGCTACGAGCAGTACTTC.